The clone carrying this T cell receptor beta chain was found once. This sample is drawn from a study of cytomegalovirus exposure and HLA in healthy donors. PCR used 60 Vbeta primers and 13 Jbeta primers. Sequenced by immunoSEQ multiplex PCR; TCRdb stores in-frame clones only, minus some. The sample has roughly 100,000 clones, roughly 74% seen once. The germline V gene has CDR1 SGHDN and CDR2 FVKESK. Deletions cut 1 base from V and 4 bases from J, with 7 bases between. The CDR3 has 13 amino acids. This sequence originates from a man aged 40-49 years in good health and CMV-seronegative. What was sequenced was PBMCs. The chain recombines TRBV14 with TRBJ1-2; the D is unclear. The CDR3 region has the DNA TGTGCCAGCAGCCAAGCCTGGAGCTATGGCTACACCTTC. Protein: CASSQAWSYGYTF. Filled out from reference TRBV14 and TRBJ1-2, the complete variable domain reads EAGVTQFPSHSVIEKGQTVTLRCDPISGHDNLYWYRRVMGKEIKFLLHFVKESKQDESGMPNNRFLAERTGGTYSTLKVQPAELEDSGVYFCASSQAWSYGYTFGSGTRLTVV.